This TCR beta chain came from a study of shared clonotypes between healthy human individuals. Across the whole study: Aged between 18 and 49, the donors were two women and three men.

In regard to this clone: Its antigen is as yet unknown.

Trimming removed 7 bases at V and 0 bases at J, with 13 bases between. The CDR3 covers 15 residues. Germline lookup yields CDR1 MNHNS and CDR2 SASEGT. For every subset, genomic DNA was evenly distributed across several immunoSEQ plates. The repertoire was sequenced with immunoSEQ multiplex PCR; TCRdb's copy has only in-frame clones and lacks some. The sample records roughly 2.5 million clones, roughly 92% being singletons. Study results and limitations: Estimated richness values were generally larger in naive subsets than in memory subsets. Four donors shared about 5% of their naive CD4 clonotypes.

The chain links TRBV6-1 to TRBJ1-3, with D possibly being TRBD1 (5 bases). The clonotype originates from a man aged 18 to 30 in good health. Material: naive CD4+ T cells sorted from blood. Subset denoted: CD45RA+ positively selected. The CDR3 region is CASTTGTHSGNTIYF. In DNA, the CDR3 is TGTGCCAGCACTACCGGGACCCACTCTGGAAACACCATATATTTT.